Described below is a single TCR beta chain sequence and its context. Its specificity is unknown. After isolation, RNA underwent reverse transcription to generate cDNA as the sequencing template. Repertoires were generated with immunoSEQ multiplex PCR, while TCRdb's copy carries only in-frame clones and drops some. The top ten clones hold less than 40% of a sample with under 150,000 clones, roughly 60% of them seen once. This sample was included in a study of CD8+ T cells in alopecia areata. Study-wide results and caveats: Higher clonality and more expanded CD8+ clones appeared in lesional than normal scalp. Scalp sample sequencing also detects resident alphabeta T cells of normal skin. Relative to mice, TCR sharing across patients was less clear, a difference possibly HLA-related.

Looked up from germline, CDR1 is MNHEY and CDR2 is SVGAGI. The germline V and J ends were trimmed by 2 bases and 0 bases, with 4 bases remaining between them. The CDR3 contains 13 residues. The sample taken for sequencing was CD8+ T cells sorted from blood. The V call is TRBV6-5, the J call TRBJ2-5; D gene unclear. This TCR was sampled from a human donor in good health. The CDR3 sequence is CASSYGNQETQYF. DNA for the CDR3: TGTGCCAGCAGTTACGGAAACCAAGAGACCCAGTACTTC.